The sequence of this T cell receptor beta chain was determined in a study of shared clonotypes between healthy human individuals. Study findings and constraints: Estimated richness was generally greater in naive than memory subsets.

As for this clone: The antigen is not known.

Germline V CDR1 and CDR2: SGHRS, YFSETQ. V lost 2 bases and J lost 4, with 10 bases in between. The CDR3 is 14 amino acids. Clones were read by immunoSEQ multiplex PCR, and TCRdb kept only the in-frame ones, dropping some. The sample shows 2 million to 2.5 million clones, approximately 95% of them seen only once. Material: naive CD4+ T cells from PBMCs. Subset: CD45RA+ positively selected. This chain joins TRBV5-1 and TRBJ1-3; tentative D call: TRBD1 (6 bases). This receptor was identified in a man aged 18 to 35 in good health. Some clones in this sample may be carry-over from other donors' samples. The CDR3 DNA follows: TGCGCCAGCAGCTTCACAGGGTACGGAAACACCATATATTTT. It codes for CASSFTGYGNTIYF.